One and the same sample provided the 11 T cell receptor beta chains below, sequenced in a study of cytomegalovirus exposure and HLA in healthy donors. Amplification used 60 Vbeta primers and 13 Jbeta primers. Assay used: immunoSEQ multiplex PCR; TCRdb lists only in-frame clones, some missing. The sample has 100,000 to 150,000 clones, 77% seen once. The material sequenced was PBMCs. The receptor set was obtained from a woman aged 40 to 50 in good health and CMV-seropositive.

The chain couples TRBV11-3 to TRBJ2-2; tentatively, D is TRBD1 (7 bases). The V end was cut by 6 bases, the J end by 4 bases, with 18 bases between. Germline V gene sequence: CDR1 SGHNT, CDR2 YENEEA. CDR3 length equals 16 residues. The CDR3 protein is CASRAVAGQITGELFF. CDR3 in DNA: TGTGCCAGCAGGGCGGTCGCGGGACAGATCACCGGGGAGCTGTTTTTT.

The chain uses TRBV6-5 and TRBJ1-5; 10 positions agree with TRBD1. J gave up 5 bases and V 6 bases, and 7 bases lay outside the gene matches. Germline V lookup: CDR1 MNHEY, CDR2 SVGAGI. The CDR3 contains 15 residues. The CDR3 reads CASRPDRGRDQPQHF. The CDR3 DNA reads TGTGCCAGCAGACCCGACAGGGGGCGCGATCAGCCCCAGCATTTT.

This clone was found once. CDR3 DNA sequence: TGTGCCAGCAGCCCCCGCAGCGGGACGGAAGACATTCAGTACTTC. It encodes CASSPRSGTEDIQYF. The J gene is TRBJ2-4, the V gene TRBV14; 7 bases fit TRBD2. The CDR3 has 15 residues. Germline trimming cut 4 bases from V and 8 bases from J; bases unmatched to any gene: 11. CDR1 SGHDN and CDR2 FVKESK come from the germline V gene.

CDR3: CASSLFPGSYEQYF. CDR3 in DNA: TGCGCCAGCAGCTTGTTTCCAGGCTCCTACGAGCAGTACTTC. This chain joins TRBV5-1 and TRBJ2-7; D unresolved. The CDR3 is 14 amino acids. V shed 1 base and J shed 0 bases, with 8 bases lying between them. CDR1 is SGHRS, CDR2 YFSETQ, per germline. Supplemented by reference TRBV5-1 and TRBJ2-7, the full variable domain reads KAGVTQTPRYLIKTRGQQVTLSCSPISGHRSVSWYQQTPGQGLQFLFEYFSETQRNKGNFPGRFSGRQFSNSRSEMNVSTLELGDSALYLCASSLFPGSYEQYFGPGTRLTVT.

The rearrangement joins TRBV18 to TRBJ2-1; TRBD1 matches 9 bases. The CDR3 totals 14 residues. CDR1 KGHSH and CDR2 LQKENI come from the germline V gene. V lost 3 bases and J lost 3; bases outside the gene matches: 0. CDR3 bases: TGTGCCAGCTCACCGGGACAGGGCTACAATGAGCAGTTCTTC. Translation: CASSPGQGYNEQFF.

Here the CDR3 DNA reads TGTGCCAGCAGCTCCTTAATTTCCGGGACAGGGGCCGCGGGTGAGCTGTTTTTT. Translation: CASSSLISGTGAAGELFF. The chain carries TRBV5-6 and TRBJ2-2, with 10 bases matching TRBD1. Germline CDR1 SGHDT, CDR2 YYEEEE. The CDR3 consists of 18 residues. V trimming: 3 bases; J trimming: 11 bases; junction bases outside the gene matches: 19.

The chain joins TRBV30 to TRBJ1-3; 9 bases line up with TRBD1. This CDR3 has 13 residues. CDR1 is GTSNPN and CDR2 is SVGIG in the germline V gene (reference sequence). J was trimmed by 7 bases and V by 3 bases; bases with no gene match: 4. The CDR3 protein is CAWSRQGGNTIYF. Written as DNA, the CDR3 is TGTGCCTGGAGCCGACAGGGGGGGAACACCATATATTTT.

This rearrangement joins TRBV19 to TRBJ1-5; TRBD1 agrees at 8 bases. CDR3 size: 14 residues. V was clipped by 5 bases and J by 7 bases; unmatched bases: 7. Germline V lookup: CDR1 LNHDA, CDR2 SQIVND (reference sequence). The CDR3 DNA is TGTGCCAGTAGTGACAGGGGCAGAGAGCAGCCCCAGCATTTT. It encodes CASSDRGREQPQHF. The entire variable domain, with the rest obtained from reference TRBV19 and TRBJ1-5, is as follows: DGGITQSPKYLFRKEGQNVTLSCEQNLNHDAMYWYRQDPGQGLRLIYYSQIVNDFQKGDIAEGYSVSREKKESFPLTVTSAQKNPTAFYLCASSDRGREQPQHFGDGTRLSIL.

The J gene is TRBJ1-1, the V gene TRBV6-5; 9 bases are shared with TRBD1. The CDR3 is 14 residues long. Losses at the gene ends were 7 bases for V and 5 bases for J; bases not matched to a gene: 8. Germline CDR1 is MNHEY and CDR2 is SVGAGI. CDR3 in amino acids: CASTSDRGGTEAFF. The CDR3 region has the DNA TGTGCCAGCACTTCGGACAGGGGAGGAACTGAAGCTTTCTTT.

The J gene is TRBJ2-1, the V gene TRBV28, with 13 bases identical to TRBD2. The CDR3 length is 15 residues. Germline-derived CDR1 and CDR2 are MDHEN and SYDVKM. The V gene end was trimmed by 4 bases and the J gene end by 10 bases; junction bases not matched to a gene: 7. CDR3 sequence (DNA): TGTGCCAGCAGTTCAGCGGGACTAGCGGGAAACGAGCAGTTCTTC. Amino acids: CASSSAGLAGNEQFF.

The J gene is TRBJ1-1, the V gene TRBV6-6; TRBD1 might be the D (5 bases). The CDR3 has 15 amino acids. Trimming stripped 7 bases from V and 0 bases from J, with 15 bases between. Germline CDR1 is MNHNY and CDR2 is SVGAGI (reference sequence). The CDR3 region is CASIAPTEMNTEAFF. As DNA, the CDR3 is TGTGCCAGCATCGCGCCGACAGAAATGAACACTGAAGCTTTCTTT.